This TCR beta chain derives from a study of beta chain features in type 1 diabetes. Trimming removed 3 bases at V and 6 bases at J, with 12 bases between. Germline CDR1 LNHDA, CDR2 SQIVND (reference sequence). The CDR3 sequence is 13 residues long. The isolated RNA, all of it, was reverse transcribed, so expressed TCRB transcripts were what got sequenced. Libraries were prepared by immunoSEQ multiplex PCR; TCRdb keeps only in-frame clonotypes and omits some of them. The data contain fewer than 250,000 clones, around an eighth of them singletons. This chain links TRBV19 with TRBJ2-7; a possible D gene is TRBD1 (6 bases). The clonotype was recovered from a middle-aged woman in good health. Sequencing used naive CD4+ T cells from blood. In DNA, the CDR3 is TGTGCCAGTAGTATCCCTCTACAGGGCGAGCAGTACTTC. Protein: CASSIPLQGEQYF.